The 24 T cell receptor beta chains reported below all come from one sample, sequenced in a study of OX40 agonist ivuxolimab in advanced cancers. Assay: immunoSEQ multiplex PCR; the TCRdb copy retains only in-frame clones and omits some. The data show 25,000 to 35,000 clones, roughly 90% seen once. The sequencing here drew on CD4+ or CD8+ T cells sorted from blood, taken in a trial of the OX40 agonist ivuxolimab. The origin of the receptors is an adult with an advanced solid tumor such as melanoma, head and neck, liver or kidney cancer.

This rearrangement joins TRBV15 to TRBJ1-5; no clear D gene. Per the germline V gene, CDR1 is LNHNV and CDR2 is YYDKDF (reference sequence). The CDR3 has 14 residues. The germline V and J ends were trimmed by 5 bases and 6 bases, with 14 bases remaining between them. The CDR3, as DNA: TGTGCCACCAGCTCCGAAGGGTGGGCTCAGCCCCAGCATTTT. This gives the protein CATSSEGWAQPQHF.

The chain employs TRBV5-5 and TRBJ1-6, with TRBD1 as a possible D gene (5 bases). The CDR3 extends over 16 amino acids. With 0 bases removed from V and 3 bases from J, the gap between germline ends came to 10 bases. The germline gives CDR1 SGHKS, CDR2 YYEKEE (reference sequence). This CDR3 is CASSLERGDYNSPLHF. The CDR3 nucleotides read TGTGCCAGCAGCTTGGAGAGGGGCGACTATAATTCACCCCTCCACTTT. The full variable domain, with the rest looked up from reference TRBV5-5 and TRBJ1-6, is DAGVTQSPTHLIKTRGQQVTLRCSPISGHKSVSWYQQVLGQGPQFIFQYYEKEERGRGNFPDRFSARQFPNYSSELNVNALLLGDSALYLCASSLERGDYNSPLHFGNGTRLTVT.

V usage is TRBV4-3 and J usage is TRBJ2-1, with 7 bases that match TRBD2. V lost 0 bases, J lost 7 bases, and 3 bases stayed unmatched. Germline assignment: CDR1 LGHNA and CDR2 YSLEER. The CDR3 consists of 14 residues. CDR3: CASSQETSSNEQFF. CDR3 coding DNA: TGCGCCAGCAGCCAAGAGACTAGCAGTAATGAGCAGTTCTTC.

The chain couples TRBV29-1 to TRBJ2-7; 9 bases agree with TRBD1. This CDR3 is built from 11 residues. The junction had 3 bases not matched to a gene; V was cut back by 6 bases and J by 6 bases. Germline lookup yields CDR1 SQVTM and CDR2 ANQGSEA. The chain's CDR3 is CSVAQGAEQYF. The CDR3 DNA sequence: TGCAGCGTGGCACAGGGGGCCGAGCAGTACTTC.

This chain uses TRBV9 with TRBJ2-7; D is unclear. Trimming cost V 2 bases and J 1 base, with 13 bases left between them. Germline loops: CDR1 SGDLS, CDR2 YYNGEE. The length of the CDR3 is 15 residues. The CDR3 nucleotides read TGTGCCAGCAGCGTGACCGTAGATACTTCCTACGAGCAGTACTTC. It encodes CASSVTVDTSYEQYF.

The V and J genes are TRBV4-1 and TRBJ2-7, with a tentative D call TRBD2 (5 bases). The CDR3 sequence is 13 residues long. Between the trimmed V and J ends, which lost 0 bases and 3 bases, there was a span of 6 bases. CDR1 and CDR2 (germline): MGHRA, YSYEKL. The CDR3 DNA follows: TGCGCCAGCAGCCAAGATCGGGGCTACGAGCAGTACTTC. It specifies CASSQDRGYEQYF.

This clone is a singleton in its sample. At one end the junction does not follow the germline gene, possibly because of a read error. V gene TRBV6-5 combines with J gene TRBJ1-1; TRBD1 agrees at 7 bases. CDR3 size: 11 residues. Per germline, CDR1 MNHEY and CDR2 SVGAGI. Here the CDR3 reads CASSYGTESLF. The CDR3 DNA reads TGTGCCAGCAGTTACGGGACAGAATCCCTCTTT.

This clone appeared a single time. The V call is TRBV6-5, the J call TRBJ2-1, with 10 nucleotides matching TRBD2. With 0 bases clipped from V and 9 bases from J, the junction kept 8 bases outside the gene matches. Germline CDR1 MNHEY, CDR2 SVGAGI. The CDR3 totals 16 residues. In DNA form, the CDR3 reads TGTGCCAGCAGTTACTCGTCTAGCGGGGGCGCGTCTGAGCAGTTCTTC. It is translated as CASSYSSSGGASEQFF.

The chain combines TRBV30 with TRBJ2-1; D possibly corresponds to TRBD2 (6 bases). The V gene lost 2 bases and the J gene lost 0 bases, with 11 bases spanning the gap. Germline values: CDR1 GTSNPN, CDR2 SVGIG (reference sequence). This CDR3 comprises 15 residues. Here the CDR3 reads CAWSLGSSSYNEQFF. The CDR3 DNA reads as TGTGCCTGGAGTCTCGGGAGCAGCTCCTACAATGAGCAGTTCTTC.

The chain combines TRBV6-5 with TRBJ1-1, with 9 bases identical to TRBD1. This CDR3 region has 16 residues. In germline, CDR1 is MNHEY, CDR2 SVGAGI. The V and J ends lost 3 bases and 4 bases, in that order; junction bases with no gene match: 9. The CDR3 DNA follows: TGTGCCAGCAGTTATCTTTCTGGGACAGGGATCACTGAAGCTTTCTTT. This sequence encodes CASSYLSGTGITEAFF.

The chain links TRBV28 to TRBJ2-3, with a possible D match to TRBD2 (5 bases). V dropped 5 bases and J dropped 7 bases, with 16 bases sitting between them. This CDR3 region has 14 residues. Germline V gene lookup returns CDR1 MDHEN and CDR2 SYDVKM. DNA of the CDR3: TGTGCCAGCAGTCTCCTGTCCGGGATGTATACGCAGTATTTT. This gives the protein CASSLLSGMYTQYF.

This sequence joins TRBV6-5 and TRBJ1-1; D is perhaps TRBD1 (5 bases). The CDR3 loop spans 15 amino acids. Germline CDR1 and CDR2: MNHEY and SVGAGI. Deletions cut 0 bases from V and 4 bases from J, with 12 bases between. CDR3 DNA: TGTGCCAGCAGTTACTCCCGGGGGTTAGGCACTGAAGCTTTCTTT. Translation: CASSYSRGLGTEAFF.

On this clone itself: This sample also contains other DNA sequences that code for the same CDR3. The chain uses TRBV27 and TRBJ1-5, with D perhaps TRBD1 (6 bases). V shed 2 bases and J shed 4 bases, with 9 bases lying between them. Per the germline V gene, CDR1 is MNHEY and CDR2 is SMNVEV (reference sequence). The CDR3 runs to 14 residues. CDR3 region: CASSLQGSNQPQHF. The DNA for the CDR3 is TGTGCCAGCAGTTTACAGGGGAGTAATCAGCCCCAGCATTTT.

The DNA of the CDR3 is TGTGCCAGCGCAAGGGGGGGGCGCACAGATACGCAGTATTTT. Amino acid sequence: CASARGGRTDTQYF. The rearrangement joins TRBV19 to TRBJ2-3, with D maybe TRBD2 (7 bases). CDR1 is LNHDA, CDR2 SQIVND, per germline (reference sequence). The CDR3 is made up of 14 amino acids. The ends were cut back, 9 bases at V and 1 base at J, with 14 bases in the middle.

The rearrangement uses TRBV30 and TRBJ1-4; D not certain. The length of the CDR3 is 11 residues. Deletions cut 2 bases from V and 4 bases from J, with 2 bases between. Germline V gives CDR1 GTSNPN, CDR2 SVGIG (reference sequence). CDR3 in amino acids: CAWSFNEKLFF. As DNA, the CDR3 is TGTGCCTGGAGTTTTAATGAAAAACTGTTTTTT.

This sequence joins TRBV28 and TRBJ2-1; TRBD2 matches at 14 bases. With 11 bases clipped from V and 9 bases from J, the junction kept 6 bases outside the gene matches. This CDR3 region has 13 residues. Germline-derived CDR1 and CDR2 are MDHEN and SYDVKM. The CDR3 reads CAGGLAGDVEQFF. The CDR3 nucleotides are TGTGCCGGGGGACTAGCGGGAGATGTTGAGCAGTTCTTC.

The chain is built from TRBV7-3 and TRBJ2-7; 10 bases map to TRBD1. V was clipped by 6 bases and J by 1 base; unmatched bases: 9. CDR3 length: 16 residues. Looked up from germline, CDR1 is SGHTA and CDR2 is FQGTGA. CDR3 region: CASSPTGGGTSYEQYF. CDR3 coding DNA: TGTGCCAGCAGTCCGACAGGGGGCGGAACATCCTACGAGCAGTACTTC.

The rearrangement links TRBV4-2 to TRBJ2-5, with D possibly being TRBD2 (6 bases). V was clipped by 1 base and J by 6 bases, with 15 bases between them. Per the germline V gene, CDR1 is LGHNA and CDR2 is YNFKEQ. The CDR3 covers 15 residues. The CDR3 DNA reads as TGTGCCAGCAGCCAAGGACTAGACGCGATCCAGACCCAGTACTTC. It encodes CASSQGLDAIQTQYF.

Remarks on this clone: At one of its ends the junction is not consistent with the germline gene, which may arise from a read error. This specimen includes other DNA sequences encoding the same CDR3. V usage is TRBV14 and J usage is TRBJ1-1, with 9 bases that match TRBD1. The CDR3 is made up of 14 amino acids. Germline values: CDR1 SGHDN, CDR2 FVKESK. The CDR3 coding sequence is TGTGCCAGCAGCCAAGGGACAGGGGACACCGAAGCTTTCTTT. It specifies CASSQGTGDTEAFF.

The chain recombines TRBV4-3 with TRBJ2-7; no definite D call. With 0 bases removed from V and 3 bases from J, the gap between germline ends came to 12 bases. The CDR3 is 15 residues long. Germline V gives CDR1 LGHNA, CDR2 YSLEER. The CDR3 protein is CASSQDKGPGYEQYF. The CDR3 DNA is TGCGCCAGCAGCCAAGATAAAGGACCGGGCTACGAGCAGTACTTC.

The rearrangement joins TRBV2 to TRBJ2-7; unclear D gene. CDR3 length equals 13 residues. Germline CDR1 SNHLY, CDR2 FYNNEI. Deletions cut 1 base from V and 0 bases from J, with 4 bases between. The CDR3 region is CASSEGNSYEQYF. The CDR3 DNA reads as TGTGCCAGCAGTGAAGGCAACTCCTACGAGCAGTACTTC.

The V gene is TRBV5-1, the J gene TRBJ1-1; 7 nucleotides line up with TRBD1. Germline loops: CDR1 SGHRS, CDR2 YFSETQ. This CDR3 has 15 amino acids. J was trimmed by 3 bases and V by 4 bases; bases with no gene match: 9. The CDR3 sequence: CASSPVQGLYTEAFF. CDR3 DNA sequence: TGCGCCAGCAGCCCAGTACAGGGGCTGTACACTGAAGCTTTCTTT.

The rearrangement joins TRBV7-6 to TRBJ2-3; 7 positions agree with TRBD1. Trimming took 4 bases from V and 3 from J; bases not matched to a gene: 10. Germline V lookup: CDR1 SGHVS, CDR2 FNYEAQ. This CDR3 contains 16 residues. DNA for the CDR3: TGTGCCAGCAGCTCTACAGGGGACAGATTAACAGATACGCAGTATTTT. It codes for CASSSTGDRLTDTQYF.

This chain uses TRBV5-1 with TRBJ2-1; D possibly corresponds to TRBD1 (5 bases). Germline V CDR1 and CDR2: SGHRS, YFSETQ. V gave up 0 bases and J gave up 5 bases, with 12 bases separating them. The CDR3 is made up of 15 amino acids. CDR3 loop: CASSLDAGLNNEQFF. The CDR3 nucleotides read TGCGCCAGCAGCTTGGATGCAGGGCTGAACAATGAGCAGTTCTTC.